These T cell receptor beta chains were read from a single sample in a study of CD8+ T cells in alopecia areata. Sequenced by immunoSEQ multiplex PCR; TCRdb stores in-frame clones only, minus some. This sample carries around 250,000 clones, roughly two thirds of them seen once, and the ten largest clones take approximately 1.2%. Specimen: CD4+ T cells sorted from blood, collected at week 0. These receptors were collected from a human donor with alopecia areata. Both conserved end residues are part of each CDR3. The D gene is left open where the match is weak. Only some rows state a clone size, as once, few, many or a class for expanded clones.

V	D	J	size	CDR3	DNA
TRBV7-8	TRBD1	TRBJ1-6	.	CASSPGQVNSPLHF	TGTGCCAGCAGCCCAGGACAGGTGAATTCACCCCTCCACTTT
TRBV27	TRBD1	TRBJ2-6	few	CASSSSGTGYGTGANVLTF	TGTGCCAGCAGTTCCTCCGGGACAGGGTATGGTACTGGGGCCAACGTCCTGACTTTC
TRBV7-6	TRBD1	TRBJ1-1	.	CASSLGARQGFSEAFF	TGTGCCAGCAGCTTGGGGGCAAGACAGGGATTCTCTGAAGCTTTCTTT
TRBV30	.	TRBJ2-7	.	CAWSLGRKDEQYF	TGTGCCTGGAGTTTGGGCAGGAAGGACGAGCAGTACTTC
TRBV19	TRBD2	TRBJ2-3	once	CASRLAGGLRDTQYF	TGTGCCAGTAGATTAGCGGGGGGGCTCAGGGATACGCAGTATTTT
TRBV7-3	.	TRBJ1-2	.	CASSLTAGSYGYTF	TGTGCCAGCAGCTTAACCGCAGGGAGCTATGGCTACACCTTC
TRBV29-1	.	TRBJ2-5	few	CSIGHGETQYF	TGCAGCATCGGACATGGAGAGACCCAGTACTTC
TRBV4-1	TRBD2	TRBJ2-1	.	CASSQAPTSGGAREQFF	TGCGCCAGCAGCCAAGCCCCGACTAGCGGGGGGGCCCGGGAGCAGTTCTTC
TRBV29-1	TRBD1	TRBJ2-1	.	CSVEDQSRGSYNEQFF	TGCAGCGTTGAAGATCAGTCCAGGGGGTCCTACAATGAGCAGTTCTTC
TRBV30	.	TRBJ2-5	.	CAWRPDQETQYF	TGTGCCTGGAGACCAGACCAAGAGACCCAGTACTTC
TRBV29-1	.	TRBJ1-1	.	CSVEKNTEAFF	TGCAGCGTTGAGAAGAACACTGAAGCTTTCTTT
TRBV9	TRBD2	TRBJ2-2	.	CASSVGLAGAWTGELFF	TGTGCCAGCAGCGTAGGGCTAGCGGGGGCTTGGACCGGGGAGCTGTTTTTT
TRBV10-3	TRBD1	TRBJ2-6	.	CAITSGQVIPGANVLTF	TGTGCCATCACCTCGGGACAGGTTATTCCTGGGGCCAACGTCCTGACTTTC
TRBV5-1	.	TRBJ2-1	few	CASSLEVNRNEQFF	TGCGCCAGCAGCTTGGAAGTTAACCGCAATGAGCAGTTCTTC
TRBV5-1	.	TRBJ2-7	.	CASSLVPPYEQYF	TGCGCCAGCAGCTTGGTCCCACCCTACGAGCAGTACTTC
TRBV25-1	.	TRBJ2-5	few	CASTSKGGTQETQYF	TGTGCCAGCACCTCCAAGGGGGGGACCCAAGAGACCCAGTACTTC
TRBV30	TRBD1	TRBJ2-1	.	CAWSKRGLYNEQFF	TGTGCCTGGAGTAAGAGGGGGCTGTACAATGAGCAGTTCTTC
TRBV18	.	TRBJ1-1	.	CASSPTSGDTEAFF	TGTGCCAGCTCACCAACCTCGGGGGACACTGAAGCTTTCTTT
TRBV7-2	.	TRBJ1-4	.	CASSPIWMANEKLFF	TGTGCCAGCAGCCCGATATGGATGGCTAATGAAAAACTGTTTTTT
TRBV4-3	.	TRBJ2-5	.	CASSKGAAYPETQYF	TGCGCCAGCAGCAAAGGGGCAGCGTACCCGGAGACCCAGTACTTC
TRBV4-3	.	TRBJ1-5	.	CASSQEAVGDQPQHF	TGCGCCAGCAGCCAAGAAGCGGTGGGAGATCAGCCCCAGCATTTT
TRBV4-3	TRBD2	TRBJ2-3	.	CASSNPAGAADTQYF	TGCGCCAGCAGCAATCCAGCGGGGGCGGCAGATACGCAGTATTTT
TRBV25-1	.	TRBJ1-5	once	CASSLSLGQPQHF	TGTGCCAGCAGTCTGTCTTTGGGTCAGCCCCAGCATTTT
TRBV4-3	.	TRBJ1-2	.	CASSQDPAGNYGYTF	TGCGCCAGCAGCCAAGACCCCGCAGGAAACTATGGCTACACCTTC
TRBV30	.	TRBJ1-3	.	CAFQVSSGNTIYF	TGTGCCTTCCAGGTCAGCTCTGGAAACACCATATATTTT
TRBV6-1	.	TRBJ2-3	few	CASQPGLGTPDTQYF	TGTGCCAGCCAACCGGGACTCGGGACCCCAGATACGCAGTATTTT
TRBV30	.	TRBJ2-3	.	CAWRYRRTSTDTQYF	TGTGCCTGGAGATATCGACGGACTAGCACAGATACGCAGTATTTT
TRBV29-1	.	TRBJ1-1	.	CSVPLWGTEAFF	TGCAGCGTGCCGCTTTGGGGGACGGAAGCTTTCTTT
TRBV10-3	TRBD2	TRBJ2-5	few	CAIGSSGETQYF	TGTGCCATCGGTTCTAGCGGGGAGACCCAGTACTTC
TRBV27	.	TRBJ2-7	.	CASSFAAHSYEQYF	TGTGCCAGCAGTTTCGCAGCCCACTCCTACGAGCAGTACTTC
TRBV30	.	TRBJ1-2	.	CAWSPGDKNGYTF	TGTGCCTGGAGTCCAGGAGACAAGAATGGCTACACCTTC
TRBV4-2	.	TRBJ1-4	.	CASSQEAAEKLFF	TGTGCCAGCAGCCAAGAAGCCGCCGAAAAACTGTTTTTT
TRBV2	.	TRBJ2-6	.	CASSFLAGRSGANVLTF	TGTGCCAGCAGTTTCCTGGCAGGACGCTCTGGGGCCAACGTCCTGACTTTC
TRBV30	.	TRBJ2-7	.	CAWSVGGSSYEQYF	TGTGCCTGGAGTGTGGGGGGCTCTTCCTACGAGCAGTACTTC
TRBV9	TRBD1	TRBJ2-2	.	CASSVGTESGELFF	TGTGCCAGCAGCGTGGGGACAGAGTCCGGGGAGCTGTTTTTT
TRBV6-6	.	TRBJ2-3	.	CASGPVGASFTDTQYF	TGTGCCAGCGGCCCCGTGGGGGCCTCATTTACAGATACGCAGTATTTT
TRBV30	.	TRBJ1-1	.	CAWSVRSRDMAFF	TGTGCCTGGAGTGTACGTTCCAGGGATATGGCTTTCTTT
TRBV30	.	TRBJ1-4	.	CARSVQGKEKLFF	TGTGCCCGCTCAGTGCAGGGGAAGGAAAAACTGTTTTTT
TRBV30	.	TRBJ2-5	.	CAWSAGAQETQYF	TGTGCCTGGAGTGCGGGGGCCCAAGAGACCCAGTACTTC
TRBV27	.	TRBJ2-3	few	CASSLRFTDTQYF	TGTGCCAGCAGTTTAAGATTTACAGATACGCAGTATTTT
TRBV5-1	.	TRBJ1-2	.	CASSFGMDNNYGYTF	TGCGCCAGCAGCTTCGGTATGGACAATAACTATGGCTACACCTTC
TRBV9	.	TRBJ2-7	.	CASSVGTDPAYEQYF	TGTGCCAGCAGCGTAGGGACAGATCCAGCCTACGAGCAGTACTTC
TRBV30	.	TRBJ1-2	few	CAWSVQGQYGYTF	TGTGCCTGGAGTGTACAGGGTCAATATGGCTACACCTTC
TRBV30	.	TRBJ1-3	once	CAGEKASGNTIYF	TGTGCCGGCGAGAAGGCCTCTGGAAACACCATATATTTT
TRBV29-1	.	TRBJ2-7	few	CSVLNSYEQYF	TGCAGCGTTCTGAACTCCTACGAGCAGTACTTC